The 26 T cell receptor beta chains given below trace back to one sample, sequenced in a study of blood T cells in healthy people across ages (dated by TCRdb to the mid-2010s). Library generation was performed with 5' RACE. The reads were generated on an Illumina HiSeq 2500. A second PCR of 7 to 11 cycles was performed with a sample-barcoded 5' primer and a J-beta primer mix. Clones were called with MiXCR by TCRdb after fastp trimmed the public reads at Q25, and only in-frame beta chains were retained. Rows merge per CDR3 protein into single entries with the most common DNA and genes. Within this sample are around 1,500,000 distinct CDR3 sequences, with around 42% of them counted one time only. Of the sample, 7% to 9% is held by the ten largest clones. Sequenced sample: blood. The source of these receptors is a young woman in good health.

CDR3 sequence (DNA): TGTGCCAGCAGCCCACTTATAATGGTCGCTCCCGACACCGGGGAGCTGTTTTTT. This translates into CASSPLIMVAPDTGELFF. This rearrangement joins TRBV7-9 to TRBJ2-2; D is undetermined. Germline V gene data show CDR1 as SEHNR and CDR2 as FQNEAQ (reference sequence). The CDR3 spans 18 residues. Trimming cost V 5 bases and J 3 bases, with 22 bases left between them.

A remark on this clonotype: A junction end diverges from the germline sequence, so it may reflect a read error. The rearrangement uses TRBV7-7 and TRBJ2-2, with D possibly matching TRBD2 (5 bases). CDR3 length equals 16 residues. Germline V gene data show CDR1 as SSHAT and CDR2 as FNYEAQ (reference sequence). The CDR3 sequence: CASSLAFDTLTGELFF. The CDR3 DNA reads TGTGCTAGCAGCTTAGCGTTCGATACTCTCACCGGGGAGCTGTTTTTT.

This chain joins TRBV6-5 and TRBJ2-1; tentatively, D is TRBD2 (6 bases). V shed 7 bases and J shed 0 bases, with 13 bases lying between them. This CDR3 comprises 15 residues. Germline values: CDR1 MNHEY, CDR2 SVGAGI. As DNA, the CDR3 is TGTGCCAGCATTTCGGACGGGAGCTCCTACAATGAGCAGTTCTTC. Translated: CASISDGSSYNEQFF.

This clonotype has a handful of counts. This sequence joins TRBV10-3 and TRBJ2-1; TRBD2 agrees at 11 bases. V was clipped by 4 bases and J by 8 bases; unmatched bases: 7. The CDR3 runs 15 residues. Germline CDR1 ENHRY, CDR2 SYGVKD. The CDR3 loop reads CAISGVKLAGDEQFF. CDR3 sequence (DNA): TGTGCCATCAGTGGAGTTAAACTAGCGGGAGATGAGCAGTTCTTC.

This clonotype was observed once. The V and J genes are TRBV5-1 and TRBJ2-5; D remains unclear. This CDR3 is built from 12 residues. Germline V gene data show CDR1 as SGHRS and CDR2 as YFSETQ. Trimming removed 0 bases at V and 10 bases at J, with 10 bases between. CDR3 DNA sequence: TGCGCCAGCAGCTTGGCCCCCGGTGGCCAGTACTTC. It is translated as CASSLAPGGQYF. The full variable domain, its missing parts supplied by reference TRBV5-1 and TRBJ2-5, is KAGVTQTPRYLIKTRGQQVTLSCSPISGHRSVSWYQQTPGQGLQFLFEYFSETQRNKGNFPGRFSGRQFSNSRSEMNVSTLELGDSALYLCASSLAPGGQYFGPGTRLLVL.

J is TRBJ2-7 and V is TRBV4-1; D may be TRBD2 (7 bases). The DNA matches TRBJ2-5 better at its end, which makes the J call doubtful. The CDR3 covers 17 residues. Germline V lookup: CDR1 MGHRA, CDR2 YSYEKL. The CDR3 loop is CASSQDGRGGNKETQYF. Written as DNA, the CDR3 is TGCGCCAGCAGCCAAGATGGTAGGGGGGGGAACAAAGAGACCCAGTACTTC.

The rearrangement uses TRBV20-1 and TRBJ1-4, with TRBD1 matching 8 bases. Germline assignment: CDR1 DFQATT and CDR2 SNEGSKA (reference sequence). V gave up 7 bases and J gave up 5 bases; unmatched junction bases: 12. The CDR3 covers 15 residues. The CDR3 region is CSGPLLTGANEKLFF. For the CDR3, the DNA is TGCAGTGGACCCCTTCTGACAGGGGCAAATGAAAAACTGTTTTTT.

The V and J genes are TRBV13 and TRBJ2-7, with 7 nucleotides matching TRBD1. There are 14 residues in the CDR3. The germline CDR1 and CDR2 sequences are PRHDT and FYEKMQ (reference sequence). Trimming removed 1 base from V and 6 bases from J; junction bases left unmatched: 6. CDR3 in DNA: TGTGCCAGCAGCTTAGCGGGACAGCGTGGCGAGCAGTACTTC. This encodes CASSLAGQRGEQYF.

The V call is TRBV20-1, the J call TRBJ2-1; 10 nucleotides match TRBD2. Germline CDR1 is DFQATT and CDR2 is SNEGSKA (reference sequence). V shed 6 bases and J 8 bases; nucleotides not matched to a gene: 13. CDR3 length equals 15 residues. This CDR3 is CSAVQSSGRGYEQFF. In DNA, the CDR3 is TGCAGTGCAGTACAATCTAGCGGGAGAGGCTATGAGCAGTTCTTC.

The chain joins TRBV20-1 to TRBJ2-3, with TRBD1 matching over 10 bases. The CDR3 contains 15 residues. Germline CDR1 DFQATT, CDR2 SNEGSKA (reference sequence). The V gene end was trimmed by 3 bases and the J gene end by 1 base; junction bases not matched to a gene: 4. CDR3 DNA sequence: TGCAGTGCTAGGGGGGGGACAGGGGGCACAGATACGCAGTATTTT. This translates into CSARGGTGGTDTQYF.

This chain uses TRBV10-3 with TRBJ1-1, with unresolved D. Trimming cost V 0 bases and J 3 bases, with 14 bases left between them. The CDR3 is 16 residues long. The germline V gene encodes CDR1 ENHRY and CDR2 SYGVKD. The CDR3 here is CAISESPPNKDTEAFF. The CDR3 DNA reads TGTGCCATCAGTGAGTCGCCTCCGAATAAGGACACTGAAGCTTTCTTT.

A note on this clonotype: The germline gene is not matched at one end of the junction; a read error may be the cause. The chain is built from TRBV7-8 and TRBJ1-5; TRBD1 agrees at 7 bases. The germline V gene has CDR1 SGHVS and CDR2 FQNEAQ. This CDR3 has 15 residues. The CDR3, as DNA: TGTGCCAGCAGCTTCTGGGACAGTAGCAATCAGCCTCAGCATTTT. This translates into CASSFWDSSNQPQHF.

This clonotype was seen a few times. The chain combines TRBV5-8 with TRBJ2-4; the D gene is possibly TRBD1 (6 bases). V gave up 3 bases and J gave up 0 bases, with 10 bases separating them. Germline CDR1 SGHTS, CDR2 YDEGEE. This CDR3 is 15 amino acids long. The CDR3 loop is CASSSDRLAKNIQYF. The CDR3 nucleotides are TGTGCCAGCAGCTCGGACAGACTAGCCAAAAACATTCAGTACTTC.

V usage is TRBV5-1 and J usage is TRBJ2-1; TRBD2 agrees at 9 bases. J lost 7 bases, V lost 6 bases, and 20 bases had no gene match. The CDR3 runs to 18 residues. Germline loops: CDR1 SGHRS, CDR2 YFSETQ. The CDR3 DNA sequence: TGCGCCAGCACAGCCCGGACTAGCTTGACTAGCGGATTGAATGAGCAGTTCTTC. Its protein is CASTARTSLTSGLNEQFF. Together with reference TRBV5-1 and TRBJ2-1, the CDR3 gives the full variable domain: KAGVTQTPRYLIKTRGQQVTLSCSPISGHRSVSWYQQTPGQGLQFLFEYFSETQRNKGNFPGRFSGRQFSNSRSEMNVSTLELGDSALYLCASTARTSLTSGLNEQFFGPGTRLTVL.

The CDR3 is CAISGGQGRGSSTDTQYF. In nucleotides, the CDR3 is TGTGCCATCAGTGGGGGACAGGGGAGGGGATCAAGCACAGATACGCAGTATTTT. This chain joins TRBV10-3 and TRBJ2-3; 10 positions agree with TRBD1. The germline V gene has CDR1 ENHRY and CDR2 SYGVKD. The CDR3 runs to 18 residues. The ends lost 4 bases at V and 0 bases at J; junction bases unmatched: 10.

This clonotype was counted a few times. This chain uses TRBV2 with TRBJ2-3; 7 nucleotides agree with TRBD2. V lost 11 bases and J lost 0; bases outside the gene matches: 17. There are 17 residues in the CDR3. The germline V gene encodes CDR1 SNHLY and CDR2 FYNNEI. CDR3 bases: TGTGCCCCGGCCGACGGGGACTACCTTCCTAGCACAGATACGCAGTATTTT. It encodes CAPADGDYLPSTDTQYF.

This clonotype was observed a few times. The chain uses TRBV28 and TRBJ2-3, with D possibly TRBD2 on 7 matching bases. The V end was cut by 3 bases, the J end by 7 bases, with 17 bases between. The germline gives CDR1 MDHEN, CDR2 SYDVKM. This CDR3 has 15 amino acids. The CDR3 protein is CASSLIGGGTNTQYF. DNA for the CDR3: TGTGCCAGCAGTTTGATTGGGGGGGGCACTAATACGCAGTATTTT. The full variable domain, with the rest looked up from reference TRBV28 and TRBJ2-3, is DVKVTQSSRYLVKRTGEKVFLECVQDMDHENMFWYRQDPGLGLRLIYFSYDVKMKEKGDIPEGYSVSREKKERFSLILESASTNQTSMYLCASSLIGGGTNTQYFGPGTRLTVL.

In its sample, this clonotype was seen a few times. The V gene is TRBV7-9, the J gene TRBJ2-7; D ambiguous. This CDR3 region has 15 residues. V gave up 5 bases and J gave up 1 base, with 15 bases separating them. Germline V gene lookup returns CDR1 SEHNR and CDR2 FQNEAQ (reference sequence). The chain's CDR3 is CASSQLGYSSYEQYF. CDR3 DNA: TGTGCCAGCAGCCAGCTAGGGTACTCTTCCTACGAGCAGTACTTC.

The chain links TRBV5-1 to TRBJ2-5; D remains ambiguous. Germline V lookup: CDR1 SGHRS, CDR2 YFSETQ. Trimming removed 1 base from V and 11 bases from J, with 24 bases in between. This CDR3 is built from 16 residues. CDR3 in amino acids: CASSLTRTDIYDEQYF. In DNA form, the CDR3 reads TGCGCCAGCAGCTTGACCAGGACGGATATTTACGATGAGCAGTACTTC. Supplemented by reference TRBV5-1 and TRBJ2-5, the full variable domain reads KAGVTQTPRYLIKTRGQQVTLSCSPISGHRSVSWYQQTPGQGLQFLFEYFSETQRNKGNFPGRFSGRQFSNSRSEMNVSTLELGDSALYLCASSLTRTDIYDEQYFGPGTRLLVL.

V gene TRBV9 combines with J gene TRBJ2-1; D is uncertain. From germline, CDR1 is SGDLS and CDR2 YYNGEE. The CDR3 consists of 15 residues. V lost 4 bases and J lost 10, with 21 bases in between. CDR3 coding DNA: TGTGCCAGCAGCCCGTATCCCCTGGCTACCACGGAGCAGTTCTTC. It codes for CASSPYPLATTEQFF.

This rearrangement joins TRBV4-2 to TRBJ2-3; 12 positions match TRBD2. J lost 1 base, V lost 1 base, and 9 bases had no gene match. Germline lookup yields CDR1 LGHNA and CDR2 YNFKEQ. The CDR3 contains 19 residues. CDR3 sequence (DNA): TGTGCCAGCAGCCAAGGGGGGCTAGCGGGGGGGCACCGCACAGATACGCAGTATTTT. It encodes CASSQGGLAGGHRTDTQYF.

This chain links TRBV15 with TRBJ1-2; weak D call: TRBD1 (5 bases). The CDR3 extends over 14 amino acids. Trimming stripped 3 bases from V and 4 bases from J, with 12 bases between. The germline V gene encodes CDR1 LNHNV and CDR2 YYDKDF (reference sequence). In nucleotides, the CDR3 is TGTGCCACCAGCAGTCCGACAGAAGCCTATGGCTACACCTTC. Protein product: CATSSPTEAYGYTF.

The chain joins TRBV4-1 to TRBJ1-6; D unresolved. CDR1 is MGHRA and CDR2 is YSYEKL in the germline V gene. The CDR3 totals 17 residues. Trimming cost V 6 bases and J 9 bases, with 24 bases left between them. The CDR3 is CASSGYADRGFTSPLHF. In nucleotides, the CDR3 is TGCGCCAGCAGTGGGTATGCGGATCGGGGATTTACTTCACCCCTCCACTTT.

The chain employs TRBV29-1 and TRBJ2-1; 7 nucleotides agree with TRBD2. Germline V lookup: CDR1 SQVTM, CDR2 ANQGSEA. J was trimmed by 4 bases and V by 7 bases; bases with no gene match: 7. This CDR3 is built from 13 residues. CDR3 DNA sequence: TGCAGCGCCCGGGGGGTTGGATACAATGAGCAGTTCTTC. Translated: CSARGVGYNEQFF.

There are a few counts of this clonotype. This chain connects TRBV6-5 to TRBJ2-3, with 7 bases matching TRBD2. This CDR3 comprises 14 residues. Germline V lookup: CDR1 MNHEY, CDR2 SVGAGI. Trimming removed 2 bases from V and 4 bases from J; junction bases left unmatched: 3. In DNA, the CDR3 is TGTGCCAGCAGTTACAATGGGGGGGCAGATACGCAGTATTTT. It translates to CASSYNGGADTQYF.

V and J are TRBV2 and TRBJ2-1, with 8 bases fitting TRBD2. Trimming took 4 bases from V and 13 from J; bases not matched to a gene: 12. This CDR3 spans 14 amino acids. Looked up from germline, CDR1 is SNHLY and CDR2 is FYNNEI. CDR3 amino acids: CASSVSGVPGGQFF. The DNA of the CDR3 is TGTGCCAGCAGTGTTAGCGGGGTGCCGGGCGGACAGTTCTTC.